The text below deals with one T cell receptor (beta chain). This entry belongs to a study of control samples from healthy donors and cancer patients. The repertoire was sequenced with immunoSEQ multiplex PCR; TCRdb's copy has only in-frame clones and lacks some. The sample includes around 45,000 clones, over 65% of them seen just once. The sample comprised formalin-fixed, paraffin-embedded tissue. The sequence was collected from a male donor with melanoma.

DNA for the CDR3: TGTGCCAGCAGTCGACGAGGGGACAGTCTATTAATTCAGCCCCAGCATTTT. Translating gives CASSRRGDSLLIQPQHF. The rearrangement uses TRBV27 and TRBJ1-5; 7 bases fit TRBD1. CDR1 MNHEY and CDR2 SMNVEV come from the germline V gene (reference sequence). The CDR3 extends over 17 amino acids. J was trimmed by 6 bases and V by 5 bases; bases with no gene match: 16.